Listed below are T cell receptor beta chains from one sample, sequenced in a study of blood T cell repertoires in COVID-19. The method was immunoSEQ multiplex PCR; TCRdb's version includes in-frame clones alone and lacks a portion of them. The data show fewer than 250,000 clones, approximately 85% seen once. Specimen: PBMCs or T cells enriched from blood (not recorded which). The source of these receptors is a woman in her 50s with acute COVID-19. Both conserved end residues are part of each CDR3. Fields, in order: V gene, D gene, clone size, J gene, CDR3 DNA, CDR3 protein. The D gene is left open where the match is weak. A clone size is listed for some rows: how often the clone was seen (once, few, many), or a class if it is expanded.

>TRBV9|-|once|TRBJ1-1
TGTGCCAGCAGCGTAGCGGGGGGAGGCACTGAAGCTTTCTTT
CASSVAGGGTEAFF
>TRBV5-6|-|-|TRBJ2-1
TGTGCCAGCAGCTTGGATTATAGCTCCTACAATGAGCAGTTCTTC
CASSLDYSSYNEQFF
>TRBV9|TRBD2|-|TRBJ2-2
TGTGCCAGCAGCGTAACTAGCGGGGGTTCGAACACCGGGGAGCTGTTTTTT
CASSVTSGGSNTGELFF
>TRBV10-3|-|-|TRBJ1-5
TGTGCCATCAGTCGACAGGGCAATCAGCCCCAGCATTTT
CAISRQGNQPQHF
>TRBV30|TRBD1|once|TRBJ1-1
TGTGCCTGGAGTTCAGACAGGGCTGAAGCTTTCTTT
CAWSSDRAEAFF
>TRBV12-3/TRBV12-4|-|few|TRBJ1-5
TGTGCCAGCAGTCAACAGGGAAGTCAGCCCCAGCATTTT
CASSQQGSQPQHF
>TRBV30|-|-|TRBJ1-4
TGTGCCTGGAGTCCGATAAGCCCTACTAATGAAAAACTGTTTTTT
CAWSPISPTNEKLFF
>TRBV6-2/TRBV6-3|TRBD1|few|TRBJ1-1
TGTGCCAGCACCCCAGGACAGGCTGGCAGGACTGAAGCTTTCTTT
CASTPGQAGRTEAFF
>TRBV3-1/TRBV3-2|-|-|TRBJ1-2
TGTGCCAGCAGCCAAGGCAGGGAAGTCGGCTACACCTTC
CASSQGREVGYTF
>TRBV9|-|-|TRBJ1-1
TGTGCCAGCAGCCCAGACGACTACACTGAAGCTTTCTTT
CASSPDDYTEAFF
>TRBV6-5|TRBD2|-|TRBJ2-7
TGTGCCAGCACTCGCAGCGGGGGGGCCGGGGAGCAGTACTTC
CASTRSGGAGEQYF
>TRBV19|-|-|TRBJ1-2
TGTGCCAGTGAGCTATTCGGGAACAGCGGAGGAGTTAACTATGGCTACACCTTC
CASELFGNSGGVNYGYTF
>TRBV9|-|-|TRBJ2-5
TGTGCCAGCAGCGCCACGGGGGTGGAGACCCAGTACTTC
CASSATGVETQYF
>TRBV5-1|-|-|TRBJ2-7
TGCGCCAGCAGCTTATTCCCGACAGAATCCTACGAGCAGTACTTC
CASSLFPTESYEQYF
>TRBV7-9|-|-|TRBJ1-1
TGTGCCAGCAGCTTAGCTTCCGGGAGGAACACTGAAGCTTTCTTT
CASSLASGRNTEAFF
>TRBV9|-|-|TRBJ1-1
TGTGCCAGCAGCGCAGCATGGGCCCTGAACACTGAAGCTTTCTTT
CASSAAWALNTEAFF
>TRBV4-3|-|-|TRBJ2-7
TGCGCCAGCAGCCAAGATTTAGGCAGGATCTACGAGCAGTACTTC
CASSQDLGRIYEQYF
>TRBV4-3|TRBD1|-|TRBJ1-6
TGCGCCAGCAGGAGGGGACAGGGAAATTCACCCCTCCACTTT
CASRRGQGNSPLHF
>TRBV6-2/TRBV6-3|-|once|TRBJ1-2
TGTGCCAGCAGTTCGGGGGGCCCGGGCTATGGCTACACCTTC
CASSSGGPGYGYTF
>TRBV5-1|TRBD2|-|TRBJ2-1
TGCGCCAGCAGCGGCACTAGCGGGGCCGTTTACAATGAGCAGTTCTTC
CASSGTSGAVYNEQFF
>TRBV2|-|-|TRBJ1-6
TGTGCCAGCAGTCCATTCTCACCCCTCCACTTT
CASSPFSPLHF
>TRBV19|-|-|TRBJ2-3
TGTGCCAGTAGTATCGGAGGACGGAGCACAGATACGCAGTATTTT
CASSIGGRSTDTQYF
>TRBV7-3|-|-|TRBJ1-2
TGTGCCAGCAGCTTAACGGGGGCAGGGTCTAGAGGCTACACCTTC
CASSLTGAGSRGYTF
>TRBV9|TRBD2|-|TRBJ2-5
TGTGCCAGCAGCGTAGTTGCCAGCGGGGGCCTCGCCCAAGAGACCCAGTACTTC
CASSVVASGGLAQETQYF
>TRBV12-5|-|-|TRBJ1-1
TGTGCTAGTGCCACCGTCCTAGGGACTATGAACACTGAAGCTTTCTTT
CASATVLGTMNTEAFF
>TRBV7-9|-|-|TRBJ1-1
TGTGCCAGCAGCTTAGCGGAGATGAACACTGAAGCTTTCTTT
CASSLAEMNTEAFF
>TRBV27|-|-|TRBJ1-1
TGTGCCAGCAGTTTACTCCCAGGGATCGGCACTGAAGCTTTCTTT
CASSLLPGIGTEAFF
>TRBV6-2/TRBV6-3|-|-|TRBJ1-5
TGTGCCAGCAGTTACGTGAACAGGGCTCAGCCCCAGCATTTT
CASSYVNRAQPQHF
>TRBV4-2|TRBD1|-|TRBJ1-5
TGTGCCAGCAGCCAGGGACAGGGGTCTGATCAGCCCCAGCATTTT
CASSQGQGSDQPQHF
>TRBV9|TRBD1|once|TRBJ2-5
TGTGCCAGCAGCGTATTGACAGGGGGCCCTCAAGAGACCCAGTACTTC
CASSVLTGGPQETQYF
>TRBV29-1|TRBD2|few|TRBJ2-3
TGCAGCGTTGAAGGTTGGCTCGGGAGGGGAGATACGCAGTATTTT
CSVEGWLGRGDTQYF
>TRBV27|TRBD2|-|TRBJ2-5
TGTGCCAGCAGTTTATGGCTAGCGGGGGTGGAGACCCAGTACTTC
CASSLWLAGVETQYF
>TRBV30|TRBD1|-|TRBJ1-1
TGTGCCTGGAGGGACCAGGGGGCTGTCACTGAAGCTTTCTTT
CAWRDQGAVTEAFF
>TRBV5-1|TRBD1|-|TRBJ1-2
TGCGCCAGCAGCTTGGATCGGGACAGCTATGGCTACACCTTC
CASSLDRDSYGYTF
>TRBV9|TRBD2|-|TRBJ2-5
TGTGCCAGCAGCGAGCGGGGGACCCAAGAGACCCAGTACTTC
CASSERGTQETQYF
>TRBV19|-|-|TRBJ1-2
TGTGCCAGTAGTATAGCAGGGGTCCGAAGTGGCTACACCTTC
CASSIAGVRSGYTF